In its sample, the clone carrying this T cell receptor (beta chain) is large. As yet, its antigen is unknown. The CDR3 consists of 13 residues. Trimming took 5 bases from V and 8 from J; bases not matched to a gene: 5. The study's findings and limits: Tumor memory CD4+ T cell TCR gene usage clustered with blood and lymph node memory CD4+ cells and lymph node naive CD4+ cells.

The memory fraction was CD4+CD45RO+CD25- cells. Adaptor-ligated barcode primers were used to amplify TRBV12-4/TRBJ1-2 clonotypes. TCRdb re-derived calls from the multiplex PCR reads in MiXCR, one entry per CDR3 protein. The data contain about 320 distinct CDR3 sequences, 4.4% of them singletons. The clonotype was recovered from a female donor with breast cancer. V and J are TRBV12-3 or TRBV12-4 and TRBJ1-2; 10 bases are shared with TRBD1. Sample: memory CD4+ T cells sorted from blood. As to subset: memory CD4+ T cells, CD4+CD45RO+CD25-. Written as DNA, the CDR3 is TGTGCCAGCAGTCCCGGGACAGGGGAAGGCTACACCTTC. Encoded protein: CASSPGTGEGYTF.